This TCR beta chain was documented in a study of blood T cell repertoires in COVID-19. With 1 base removed from V and 6 bases from J, the gap between germline ends came to 15 bases. The CDR3 totals 15 residues. CDR1 is LNHDA, CDR2 SQIVND, per germline (reference sequence). Sequencing was performed with immunoSEQ multiplex PCR; in TCRdb, only in-frame clones are kept and a portion is missing. The sample holds around 250,000 clones, around 83% seen once. The TCR sequence derives from a man between 40 and 49 years old with active or convalescent COVID-19. The chain carries TRBV19 and TRBJ1-2, with D unclear. Material for sequencing was peripheral blood. This chain's CDR3 is CASSIGRRYLHGYTF. The CDR3 DNA reads as TGTGCCAGTAGTATAGGCAGGCGCTATCTCCATGGCTACACCTTC. Complete variable domain (other parts from reference TRBV19 and TRBJ1-2): DGGITQSPKYLFRKEGQNVTLSCEQNLNHDAMYWYRQDPGQGLRLIYYSQIVNDFQKGDIAEGYSVSREKKESFPLTVTSAQKNPTAFYLCASSIGRRYLHGYTFGSGTRLTVV.